The present TCR beta chain was sequenced within a study of blood T cell repertoires in COVID-19. Looking at the study overall: COVID-19 samples collected from the United States, Italy and Spain covered acute and convalescent phases. T cells, B-cell-depleted T cells, or PBMCs supplied cDNA or gDNA.

This CDR3 has 19 residues. CDR1 and CDR2 from the germline V gene are MGHRA and YSYEKL. Between the trimmed V and J ends, which lost 0 bases and 0 bases, there was a span of 19 bases. The method was immunoSEQ multiplex PCR; TCRdb's version includes in-frame clones alone and lacks a portion of them. This table has 130,000 to 150,000 clones, about 85% appearing once. This chain connects TRBV4-1 to TRBJ2-3; D is possibly TRBD2 (7 bases). The sample was peripheral blood. The sequence was collected from a human donor in a cohort sampled during active COVID-19. The CDR3 DNA sequence: TGCGCCAGCAGCCAAGAACCCCCAGGGGCGGGGGCTAGCACAGATACGCAGTATTTT. Its protein product is CASSQEPPGAGASTDTQYF.